The 29 T cell receptor beta chains below were found in one sample sequenced in a study of T cell clonality in common variable immunodeficiency. Profiled with immunoSEQ multiplex PCR; TCRdb holds only in-frame clones, not every one. The sample has roughly 60,000 clones, none seen only once; the top ten hold around 1.6%. Sequences were obtained from peripheral blood mononuclear cells. The source of these receptors is a person between 18 and 70 years old in good health.

To note about this clone: The read halts 3 residues ahead of the CDR3 end, with the missing end drawn from the germline J gene. The V call is TRBV2, the J call TRBJ2-3; no definite D call. CDR3 length: 11 amino acids. CDR1 is SNHLY, CDR2 FYNNEI, per germline. The CDR3 loop is CASSPQETQYF. The sequenced part of the CDR3 DNA is TGTGCCAGCAGTCCACAAGAGACG.

This clone was recorded many times. The CDR3 end falls 3 residues outside the read, so it is completed with the germline J gene. The chain carries TRBV7-9 and TRBJ2-7; TRBD2 agrees at 9 bases. J gave up 6 bases and V 4 bases, and 4 bases lay outside the gene matches. CDR1 is SEHNR, CDR2 FQNEAQ, per germline (reference sequence). The CDR3 has 13 amino acids. Partial CDR3 DNA: TGTGCCAGCAGCTCGGGACTAGCAAGCGAG. Residues: CASSSGLASE. The entire CDR3 reads CASSSGLASEQYF.

The table lists this clone with many counts. From the germline J gene comes the end of the CDR3, since the read stops 3 residues before it. The chain couples TRBV6-2 or TRBV6-3 to TRBJ2-1; 8 nucleotides align to TRBD2. Looked up from germline, CDR1 is MNHEY and CDR2 is SVGEGT. J was trimmed by 0 bases and V by 10 bases; bases with no gene match: 8. The CDR3 length is 15 residues. The CDR3: CATFSGASSYNEQFF. The sequenced part of the CDR3 DNA is TGTGCCACCTTTAGCGGGGCCAGCTCCTACAATGAG.

The table lists this clone with many counts. The DNA ends 3 residues before the CDR3 does, and the rest of the CDR3 is filled in from the germline J gene. The chain has TRBV10-1 and TRBJ2-7; D may be TRBD2 (6 bases). This CDR3 spans 13 amino acids. The ends were cut back, 4 bases at V and 6 bases at J, with 13 bases in the middle. Germline assignment: CDR1 WNHNN and CDR2 SYGVQD (reference sequence). The DNA read from the CDR3 is TGCGCCAGCAGTGCCACTAGCACGAGCGAG. Translated: CASSATSTSE. The full-length CDR3 reads as CASSATSTSEQYF.

In its sample, this clone was seen many times. From the germline J gene comes the end of the CDR3, since the read stops 3 residues before it. This chain links TRBV19 with TRBJ2-2; the match to TRBD2 covers 9 bases. The V gene's germline CDR1 is LNHDA and CDR2 SQIVND (reference sequence). Unmatched junction bases numbered 14, after V lost 5 bases and J lost 7 bases. The CDR3 is made up of 17 amino acids. The CDR3: CASSSGHSGSFGGELFF. Incomplete CDR3 DNA: TGTGCCAGTAGTTCAGGGCATAGCGGGAGCTTTGGCGGGGAG.

This clone was seen many times. The read stops 3 residues short of the end of the CDR3; the missing end is completed from the germline J gene. The V gene is TRBV15, the J gene TRBJ2-3, with D possibly matching TRBD2 (5 bases). The V and J ends lost 3 bases and 1 base respectively, with 8 bases between them. This CDR3 is built from 14 residues. CDR1 is LNHNV and CDR2 is YYDKDF in the germline V gene (reference sequence). The CDR3 region is CATSSVRGTDTQYF. The covered CDR3 bases are TGTGCCACCAGCAGTGTGCGGGGCACAGATACG.

Concerning this clone itself: With the read ending 3 residues before the CDR3 end, the germline J gene is used to fill in that end. The chain links TRBV11-2 to TRBJ2-7, with a weak D call TRBD1 (6 bases). Germline lookup yields CDR1 SGHAT and CDR2 FQNNGV. V lost 1 base and J 0 bases, leaving 10 bases between the germline ends. The CDR3 sequence is 15 residues long. The sequenced part of the CDR3 DNA is TGTGCCAGCAGCTTAGGTCAGGGGAACTCCTACGAG. Its protein is CASSLGQGNSYE. The entire CDR3 sequence reads CASSLGQGNSYEQYF.

This clone appeared many times. The observed sequence ends 3 residues before the CDR3 terminus, with the missing tail filled in from the germline J gene. The V and J genes are TRBV30 and TRBJ1-6; D is possibly TRBD1 (5 bases). V was pared by 0 bases and J by 6 bases, with 9 bases between. The germline V gene has CDR1 GTSNPN and CDR2 SVGIG (reference sequence). The CDR3 loop spans 14 amino acids. Partial CDR3 DNA: TGTGCCTGGAGTGTTCTTAGGGGTAATTCACCC. Translating gives CAWSVLRGNSP. The entire CDR3 reads CAWSVLRGNSPLHF. Full variable domain (outside the CDR3, taken from reference TRBV30 and TRBJ1-6): SQTIHQWPATLVQPVGSPLSLECTVEGTSNPNLYWYRQAAGRGLQLLFYSVGIGQISSEVPQNLSASRPQDRQFILSSKKLLLSDSGFYLCAWSVLRGNSPLHFGNGTRLTVT.

This clone was picked up many times. With the read ending 3 residues before the CDR3 end, the germline J gene is used to fill in that end. V and J are TRBV7-3 and TRBJ2-5, with 7 bases fitting TRBD2. V was clipped by 2 bases and J by 3 bases; unmatched bases: 0. Germline V gene sequence: CDR1 SGHTA, CDR2 FQGTGA. The CDR3 extends over 13 amino acids. The sequenced CDR3 bases are TGTGCCAGCAGCTTACTAGCGGAAGAGACC. Its translation: CASSLLAEET. The CDR3 in full is CASSLLAEETQYF.

Ten or more counts support this clone. The observed sequence ends 3 residues before the CDR3 terminus, with the missing tail filled in from the germline J gene. The chain uses TRBV7-9 and TRBJ2-5; 11 nucleotides match TRBD2. The CDR3 extends over 15 amino acids. V dropped 5 bases and J dropped 3; count of bases not matched to a gene: 5. In germline, CDR1 is SEHNR, CDR2 FQNEAQ (reference sequence). The CDR3 is CASSLSGLAEETQYF. The CDR3 bases that were read are TGTGCCAGCAGCCTTTCGGGACTAGCGGAAGAGACC.

This clone occurred many times. Read data end 3 residues before the CDR3 end; the end is taken from the germline J gene. The chain combines TRBV9 with TRBJ2-1; D is possibly TRBD1 (5 bases). The ends were cut back, 0 bases at V and 9 bases at J, with 13 bases in the middle. The CDR3 totals 14 residues. Germline V gives CDR1 SGDLS, CDR2 YYNGEE. The CDR3 protein is CASSVGPKGFEQFF. The CDR3 DNA, read in part, is TGTGCCAGCAGCGTAGGCCCCAAGGGGTTTGAG.

This clone appeared many times. The CDR3 is cut off 3 residues early in the read; its end comes from the germline J gene. The chain joins TRBV28 to TRBJ2-1, with TRBD2 matching 13 bases. Germline values: CDR1 MDHEN, CDR2 SYDVKM. The CDR3 loop spans 16 amino acids. V gave up 3 bases and J gave up 5 bases; unmatched junction bases: 4. Here the CDR3 reads CASSFTSGRAHNEQFF. Incomplete CDR3 DNA: TGTGCCAGCAGTTTTACTAGCGGGAGGGCTCACAATGAG.

Many counts were recorded for this clone. The read ends 3 residues shy of where the CDR3 ends; the end is completed using the germline J gene. The gene calls are TRBV18 and TRBJ2-3; 7 nucleotides align to TRBD2. Trimming cost V 5 bases and J 0 bases; bases outside gene matches: 2. The CDR3 loop spans 14 amino acids. Germline loops: CDR1 KGHSH, CDR2 LQKENI. The DNA read from the CDR3 is TGTGCCAGCTCATCGCGGGGGAGCACAGATACG. Protein product: CASSSRGSTDT. The CDR3 in full is CASSSRGSTDTQYF.

In this sample, this clone turned up many times. The read terminates 3 residues ahead of where the CDR3 ends, so the germline J gene completes it. V is TRBV19 and J is TRBJ2-7; 14 bases map to TRBD2. The junction had 8 bases not matched to a gene; V was cut back by 4 bases and J by 3 bases. Germline lookup yields CDR1 LNHDA and CDR2 SQIVND (reference sequence). CDR3 size: 17 residues. Incomplete CDR3 DNA: TGTGCCAGTAGTACCGGGACTAGCGGGAGAAGGGTCTACGAG. This translates into CASSTGTSGRRVYE. The whole CDR3 protein reads CASSTGTSGRRVYEQYF.

This clone came up many times. The read ends 3 residues early relative to the CDR3; the germline J gene fills the gap. The rearrangement joins TRBV5-6 to TRBJ1-2; D perhaps matches TRBD1 (6 bases). Germline loops: CDR1 SGHDT, CDR2 YYEEEE. CDR3 length equals 14 residues. Trimming stripped 4 bases from V and 7 bases from J, with 17 bases between. CDR3 sequence reads: CASSPEGGALGYTF. The covered CDR3 bases are TGTGCCAGCAGCCCCGAAGGGGGGGCGCTTGGC.

Ten or more counts support this clone. The read gets to within 3 residues of the CDR3 end, and the germline J gene fills in the rest. The chain employs TRBV7-2 and TRBJ2-3; weak D call: TRBD2 (5 bases). CDR1 is SGHTA and CDR2 is FQGNSA in the germline V gene. Trimming left V 8 bases short and J 0 bases short, with 9 bases between. The CDR3 has 13 residues. Partial CDR3 DNA: TGTGCCAGCGCGGAGCGGAGCACAGATACG. It specifies CASAERSTDT. The full CDR3 sequence reads CASAERSTDTQYF.

This clone was recorded many times. The read comes to an end 3 residues before the CDR3 does, leaving the germline J gene to fill in the end. The chain carries TRBV18 and TRBJ2-2; 7 bases line up with TRBD2. Germline lookup yields CDR1 KGHSH and CDR2 LQKENI. V dropped 4 bases and J dropped 10; count of bases not matched to a gene: 9. This CDR3 spans 14 amino acids. This CDR3 reads CASSRDYLRAELFF. Incomplete CDR3 DNA: TGTGCCAGCTCACGGGACTACCTCAGGGCGGAG.

This clone was counted ten times or more. The read terminates 3 residues before the CDR3 end, so the remaining end is supplied by the germline J gene. The genes are TRBV5-1 and TRBJ2-3; D possibly corresponds to TRBD2 (6 bases). The germline V and J ends were trimmed by 5 bases and 5 bases, with 15 bases remaining between them. Germline V gives CDR1 SGHRS, CDR2 YFSETQ. There are 14 residues in the CDR3. Incomplete CDR3 DNA: TGCGCCAGCAGGGACGGTAGAGCGGGAGATACG. It translates to CASRDGRAGDT. The full CDR3 protein reads CASRDGRAGDTQYF.

This clone was found many times. The observed sequence ends 3 residues before the CDR3 terminus, with the missing tail filled in from the germline J gene. The chain uses TRBV29-1 and TRBJ2-4; 9 nucleotides agree with TRBD1. Germline values: CDR1 SQVTM, CDR2 ANQGSEA. With 7 bases clipped from V and 7 bases from J, the junction kept 8 bases outside the gene matches. This CDR3 contains 13 residues. CDR3: CSAETGGDNIQYF. Incomplete CDR3 DNA: TGCAGCGCCGAGACAGGGGGTGACAACATT.

This clone was counted only a few times. The CDR3 here is CAGTSRSSYNEQFF. Partial CDR3 DNA: TGTGCCGGAACTAGCAGGAGCTCCTACAATGAG. V is TRBV7-9 and J is TRBJ2-1, with D possibly being TRBD2 (6 bases). The sequence runs out 3 residues before the end of the CDR3; the remainder is reconstructed from the germline J gene. V was cut by 11 bases and J by 0 bases, with 14 bases left in between. The V gene's germline CDR1 is SEHNR and CDR2 FQNEAQ (reference sequence). The CDR3 runs to 14 residues.

This clone has ten or more counts. The read is 3 residues too short to cover the CDR3 end, so that end is filled in from the germline J gene. The V gene is TRBV20-1, the J gene TRBJ2-1, with D perhaps matching TRBD2 (5 bases). The CDR3 has 11 amino acids. V lost 3 bases to trimming and J lost 8 bases, with 8 bases between them. Germline V lookup: CDR1 DFQATT, CDR2 SNEGSKA (reference sequence). Incomplete CDR3 DNA: TGCAGTGCTAGGTCCGGGGATGAG. Translating it yields CSARSGDE. The whole CDR3 is CSARSGDEQFF.

This clone was seen at least ten times. The sequence runs out 3 residues before the end of the CDR3; the remainder is reconstructed from the germline J gene. The chain carries TRBV5-6 and TRBJ1-2; TRBD1 is a possible D gene (6 bases). The CDR3 is made up of 14 amino acids. The germline V gene has CDR1 SGHDT and CDR2 YYEEEE. V was shortened by 2 bases and J by 4 bases, with 12 bases between the two germline ends. CDR3 bases read: TGTGCCAGCAGCTTACAGGGTCTAGGCTATGGC. This gives the protein CASSLQGLGYG. The CDR3 as a whole reads CASSLQGLGYGYTF.

This clone was recorded at least ten times. The CDR3 end lies 3 residues beyond the end of the read and is filled in from the germline J gene. The chain uses TRBV2 and TRBJ1-2; 8 bases map to TRBD1. Germline lookup yields CDR1 SNHLY and CDR2 FYNNEI. The V gene end was trimmed by 4 bases and the J gene end by 6 bases; junction bases not matched to a gene: 4. CDR3 length: 13 residues. The DNA read from the CDR3 is TGTGCCAGCAGTGGACAGGGGAAGAATGGC. Amino acids: CASSGQGKNG. The complete CDR3 protein is CASSGQGKNGYTF.

This clone was seen many times. The read gets to within 3 residues of the CDR3 end, and the germline J gene fills in the rest. The chain is built from TRBV20-1 and TRBJ2-1, with no clear D. The ends were cut back, 2 bases at V and 2 bases at J, with 13 bases in the middle. In germline, CDR1 is DFQATT, CDR2 SNEGSKA (reference sequence). The CDR3 is made up of 15 amino acids. The CDR3 DNA, read in part, is TGCAGTGCTAGAAGCCCTATCTACCCCTACAATGAG. It encodes CSARSPIYPYNE. The whole CDR3 protein is CSARSPIYPYNEQFF.

This clone was seen many times. The read terminates 3 residues ahead of where the CDR3 ends, so the germline J gene completes it. J is TRBJ2-7 and V is TRBV5-1; a weak D match, TRBD1 (6 bases). V gave up 4 bases and J gave up 2 bases, with 16 bases separating them. Germline CDR1 and CDR2: SGHRS and YFSETQ. The CDR3 has 15 residues. CDR3 bases read: TGCGCCAGCAGCACCGACCGGACAGCTACCTACGAG. This gives the protein CASSTDRTATYE. In full, the CDR3 is CASSTDRTATYEQYF.

In this sample, this clone turned up many times. The read halts 3 residues ahead of the CDR3 end, with the missing end drawn from the germline J gene. The V and J genes are TRBV28 and TRBJ2-7; 13 positions match TRBD2. The CDR3 has 17 amino acids. V shed 5 bases and J 4 bases; nucleotides not matched to a gene: 11. CDR1 and CDR2 (germline): MDHEN, SYDVKM. The part of the CDR3 DNA that was read is TGTGCCAGCAGTGGAATTGGGACTAGCGGGATCCAATACGAG. It translates to CASSGIGTSGIQYE. The whole CDR3 reads CASSGIGTSGIQYEQYF.

This clone has ten or more counts. With the read ending 3 residues before the CDR3 end, the germline J gene is used to fill in that end. The chain is built from TRBV7-9 and TRBJ2-5; 11 bases line up with TRBD2. Germline V gene sequence: CDR1 SEHNR, CDR2 FQNEAQ (reference sequence). Germline trimming cut 5 bases from V and 6 bases from J; bases unmatched to any gene: 5. This CDR3 contains 14 residues. The CDR3 reads CASSTSGSVKTQYF. The sequenced CDR3 bases are TGTGCCAGCAGCACTAGCGGGAGTGTAAAGACC.

This clone was counted at least ten times. The DNA ends 3 residues before the CDR3 does, and the rest of the CDR3 is filled in from the germline J gene. The J gene is TRBJ1-1, the V gene TRBV2; tentatively, D is TRBD1 (6 bases). From germline, CDR1 is SNHLY and CDR2 FYNNEI. CDR3 length: 13 residues. The V end was cut by 6 bases, the J end by 1 base, with 9 bases between. The sequenced part of the CDR3 DNA is TGTGCCAGCAGGGAACAGGGGAACACTGAA. Its translation is CASREQGNTE. The CDR3 in full is CASREQGNTEAFF.

This clone appeared many times. Sequencing ends 3 residues short of the CDR3 end; the germline J gene provides the rest. The gene calls are TRBV2 and TRBJ2-2; weak D call: TRBD2 (6 bases). The CDR3 contains 14 residues. Per germline, CDR1 SNHLY and CDR2 FYNNEI. Trimming cost V 5 bases and J 4 bases, with 11 bases left between them. The CDR3 is CASSPWTTTGELFF. CDR3 DNA, as far as it was read: TGTGCCAGCAGTCCTTGGACTACCACCGGGGAG.